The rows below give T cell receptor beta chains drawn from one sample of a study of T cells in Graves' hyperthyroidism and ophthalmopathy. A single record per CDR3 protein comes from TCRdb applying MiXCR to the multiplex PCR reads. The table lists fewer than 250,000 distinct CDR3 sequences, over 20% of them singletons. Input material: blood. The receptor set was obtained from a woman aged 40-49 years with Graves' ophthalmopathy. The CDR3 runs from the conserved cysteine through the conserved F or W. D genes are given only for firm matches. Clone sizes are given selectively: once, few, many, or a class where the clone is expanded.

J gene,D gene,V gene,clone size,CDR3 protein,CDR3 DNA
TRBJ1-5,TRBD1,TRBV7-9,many,CASSFSGTGNQPQHF,TGTGCCAGCAGCTTTTCCGGGACAGGGAATCAGCCCCAGCATTTT
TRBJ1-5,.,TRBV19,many,CASSIGGMSNQPQHF,TGTGCCAGTAGTATAGGAGGGATGAGCAATCAGCCCCAGCATTTT
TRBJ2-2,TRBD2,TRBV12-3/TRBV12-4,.,CASSLTSGKSGELFF,TGTGCCAGCAGTTTGACTAGCGGGAAAAGCGGGGAGCTGTTTTTT
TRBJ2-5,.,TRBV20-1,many,CSARGGETQYF,TGCAGTGCTAGAGGGGGGGAGACCCAGTACTTC
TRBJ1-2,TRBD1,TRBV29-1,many,CSVEGGQGGGYTF,TGCAGCGTTGAGGGGGGACAGGGAGGTGGCTACACCTTC
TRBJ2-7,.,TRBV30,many,CAWSVGQSYEQYF,TGTGCCTGGAGTGTGGGGCAGTCCTACGAGCAGTACTTC
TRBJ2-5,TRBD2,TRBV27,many,CASSLWGLAARETQYF,TGTGCCAGCAGTTTATGGGGACTAGCGGCGAGAGAGACCCAGTACTTC
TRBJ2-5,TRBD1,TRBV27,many,CASSLSGGAGTQYF,TGTGCCAGCAGTTTATCAGGGGGCGCGGGGACCCAGTACTTC
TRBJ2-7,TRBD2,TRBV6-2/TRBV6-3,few,CASSPRRAGGYEQYF,TGTGCCAGCAGCCCACGGAGGGCGGGAGGGTACGAGCAGTACTTC
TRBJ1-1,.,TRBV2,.,CASSETTGAEAFF,TGTGCCAGCAGTGAAACTACGGGCGCTGAAGCTTTCTTT
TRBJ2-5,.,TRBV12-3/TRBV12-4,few,CASSLGGTSETQYF,TGTGCCAGCAGTTTAGGGGGGACGTCAGAGACCCAGTACTTC
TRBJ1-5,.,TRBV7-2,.,CASSLVGASQPQHF,TGTGCCAGCAGCTTAGTGGGGGCGTCTCAGCCCCAGCATTTT
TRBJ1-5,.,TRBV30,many,CAWSFSGSGQPQHF,TGTGCCTGGAGTTTTTCGGGGAGCGGTCAGCCCCAGCATTTT
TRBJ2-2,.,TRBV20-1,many,CSARDGGANTGELFF,TGCAGTGCTAGAGATGGCGGGGCGAACACCGGGGAGCTGTTTTTT
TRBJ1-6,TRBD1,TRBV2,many,CASSFGQGAYSPLHF,TGTGCCAGCAGTTTCGGACAGGGGGCGTATTCACCCCTCCACTTT
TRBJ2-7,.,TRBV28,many,CASSLGAQGSFSYEQYF,TGTGCCAGCAGTTTAGGGGCACAGGGAAGCTTCTCCTACGAGCAGTACTTC
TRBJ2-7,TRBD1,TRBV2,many,CASSVAGTGLNEQYF,TGTGCCAGCAGTGTAGCCGGGACAGGGTTAAACGAGCAGTACTTC
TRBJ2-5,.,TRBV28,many,CASSLQQGTGETQYF,TGTGCCAGCAGTTTACAACAGGGAACCGGAGAGACCCAGTACTTC